This entry features one T cell receptor (beta chain) sequence. Other DNA sequences in the same sample also yield this CDR3. Only in-frame clones appear in the TCRdb table, and some are missing; sequencing was by immunoSEQ multiplex PCR. The table shows more than 900,000 clones, with around 78% occurring only once. The data belong to a study of shared clonotypes between healthy human individuals. V lost 4 bases and J lost 2, with 5 bases in between. There are 12 residues in the CDR3. The germline gives CDR1 SNHLY, CDR2 FYNNEI. This rearrangement joins TRBV2 to TRBJ2-5; D unresolved. Source material: memory CD4+ T cells from PBMCs. Documented subset: CD45RA-negative fraction. The origin of this receptor is a man younger than 30 in good health. Some clones in this sample may be carry-over from other donors' samples. Written as DNA, the CDR3 is TGTGCCAGCAGTGTGGGGCAAGAGACCCAGTACTTC. Protein: CASSVGQETQYF.